This TCR beta chain was sequenced in a study of T cell responses to AZD1222 COVID-19 vaccine. Germline-derived CDR1 and CDR2 are SGHAT and FQNNGV. The CDR3 spans 13 residues. V was trimmed by 0 bases and J by 5 bases, leaving 7 bases between them. Some clones are missing from TCRdb's copy, which holds only in-frame ones; the method was immunoSEQ multiplex PCR. The sample lists 150,000 to 170,000 clones, roughly nine tenths occurring once. The source material was peripheral blood, sampled on day 0 of MenACWY control vaccination. This sequence originates from an adult in good health. The chain is built from TRBV11-2 and TRBJ2-5; D possibly corresponds to TRBD2 (5 bases). CDR3 protein: CASSLDPGETQYF. The CDR3 DNA reads TGTGCCAGCAGCTTAGACCCGGGGGAGACCCAGTACTTC.